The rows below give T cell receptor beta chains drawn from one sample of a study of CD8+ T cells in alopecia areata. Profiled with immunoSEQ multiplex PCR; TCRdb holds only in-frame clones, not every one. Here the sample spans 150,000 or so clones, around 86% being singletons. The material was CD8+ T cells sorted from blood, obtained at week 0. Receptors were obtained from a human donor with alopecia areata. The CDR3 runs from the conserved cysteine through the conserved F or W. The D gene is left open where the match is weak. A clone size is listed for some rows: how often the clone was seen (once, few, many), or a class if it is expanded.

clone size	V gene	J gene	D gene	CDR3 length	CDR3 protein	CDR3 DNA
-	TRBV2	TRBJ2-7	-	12	CATTGGVLGQYF	TGTGCCACCACAGGGGGGGTGCTCGGGCAGTACTTC
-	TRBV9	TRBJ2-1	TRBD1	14	CASSVGDSHNEQFF	TGTGCCAGCAGCGTAGGGGACAGCCACAATGAGCAGTTCTTC
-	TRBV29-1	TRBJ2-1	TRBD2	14	CSVETRGRADEQFF	TGCAGCGTTGAAACCCGCGGGAGGGCCGATGAGCAGTTCTTC
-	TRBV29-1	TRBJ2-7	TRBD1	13	CSAKTGAYYEQYF	TGCAGCGCGAAGACAGGGGCCTACTACGAGCAGTACTTC
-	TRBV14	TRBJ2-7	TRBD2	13	CASSQGGNYEQYF	TGTGCCAGCAGCCAGGGGGGGAACTACGAGCAGTACTTC
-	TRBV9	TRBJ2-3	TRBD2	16	CASSVSQRGYTDTQYF	TGTGCCAGCAGCGTAAGTCAGCGGGGGTATACAGATACGCAGTATTTT
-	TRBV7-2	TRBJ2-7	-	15	CASSLDGDIYYEQYF	TGTGCCAGCAGCTTAGACGGGGACATCTACTACGAGCAGTACTTC
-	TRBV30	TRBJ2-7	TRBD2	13	CAWSYGRTYEQYF	TGTGCCTGGAGCTACGGGAGGACCTACGAGCAGTACTTC
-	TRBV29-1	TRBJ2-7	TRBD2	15	CSVDDGASGPYEQYF	TGCAGCGTTGATGACGGCGCTAGCGGGCCCTACGAGCAGTACTTC
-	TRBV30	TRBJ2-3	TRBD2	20	CAWSVLKILSAGGWADTQYF	TGTGCCTGGAGTGTACTCAAAATTTTATCGGCGGGAGGATGGGCAGATACGCAGTATTTT
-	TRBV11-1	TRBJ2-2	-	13	CASTPFSMGELFF	TGTGCCAGCACACCTTTTTCCATGGGGGAGCTGTTTTTT
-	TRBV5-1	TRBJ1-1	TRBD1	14	CASTAGTANTEAFF	TGCGCCAGCACAGCCGGGACAGCGAACACTGAAGCTTTCTTT
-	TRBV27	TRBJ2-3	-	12	CASSLGGDTQYF	TGTGCCAGCAGTTTGGGGGGAGATACGCAGTATTTT
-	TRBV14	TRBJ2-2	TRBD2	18	CASSPTIRTSGSPGELFF	TGTGCCAGCAGCCCTACCATACGGACTAGCGGGTCTCCCGGGGAGCTGTTTTTT
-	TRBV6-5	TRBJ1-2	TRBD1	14	CASSPGGGRDGYTF	TGTGCCAGCAGCCCAGGGGGCGGTAGGGATGGCTACACCTTC
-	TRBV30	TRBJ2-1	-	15	CAWSVDTGVGNEQFF	TGTGCCTGGAGTGTAGACACGGGAGTTGGCAATGAGCAGTTCTTC
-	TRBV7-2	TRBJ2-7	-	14	CASSLNRDKYEQYF	TGTGCCAGCAGCCTAAACCGGGACAAATACGAGCAGTACTTC
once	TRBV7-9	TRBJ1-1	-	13	CASRETARTEAFF	TGTGCCAGCAGGGAGACAGCGCGCACTGAAGCTTTCTTT
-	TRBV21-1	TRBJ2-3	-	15	CASSIAAGHPDTQYF	TGTGCCAGCAGCATAGCGGCAGGTCACCCAGATACGCAGTATTTT
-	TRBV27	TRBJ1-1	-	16	CASTSRSAGDNTEAFF	TGTGCCAGCACTTCACGTTCGGCGGGGGATAACACTGAAGCTTTCTTT
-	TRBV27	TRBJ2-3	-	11	CASSFSGELYF	TGTGCCAGCAGTTTCTCGGGGGAACTGTATTTT
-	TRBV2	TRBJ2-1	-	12	CASRGSYNEQFF	TGTGCCAGCCGAGGGTCCTACAATGAGCAGTTCTTC
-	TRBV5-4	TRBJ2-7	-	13	CASSLDTIYEQYF	TGTGCCAGCAGCTTGGACACCATTTACGAGCAGTACTTC
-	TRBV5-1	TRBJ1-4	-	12	CASSRTDEKLFF	TGCGCCAGCAGCAGGACAGATGAAAAACTGTTTTTT
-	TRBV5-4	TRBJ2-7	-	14	CASSLSSGEEEQYF	TGTGCCAGCAGCTTGTCTTCTGGGGAGGAAGAGCAGTACTTC
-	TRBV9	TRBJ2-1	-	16	CASSVGSGSSYNEQFF	TGTGCCAGCAGCGTAGGCTCAGGGTCCTCCTACAATGAGCAGTTCTTC
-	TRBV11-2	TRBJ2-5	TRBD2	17	CASSLGPEGLAGETQYF	TGTGCCAGCAGCTTAGGTCCCGAGGGACTAGCGGGAGAGACCCAGTACTTC
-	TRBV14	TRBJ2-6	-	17	CASSQTAQGTGANVLTF	TGTGCCAGCAGCCAAACCGCCCAGGGAACTGGGGCCAACGTCCTGACTTTC
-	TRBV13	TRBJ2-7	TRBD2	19	CASSLGLAGAKLLPYEQYF	TGTGCCAGCAGCTTAGGACTAGCGGGGGCCAAGCTCTTACCCTACGAGCAGTACTTC
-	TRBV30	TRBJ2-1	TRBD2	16	CAWSVLGLAEYNEQFF	TGTGCCTGGAGTGTATTGGGACTAGCGGAATACAATGAGCAGTTCTTC
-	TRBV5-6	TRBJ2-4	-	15	CASSSDSLAKNIQYF	TGTGCCAGCAGCTCGGACAGCCTAGCCAAAAACATTCAGTACTTC
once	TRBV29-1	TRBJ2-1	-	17	CSVEGASGRSSYNEQFF	TGCAGCGTTGAAGGGGCCAGCGGGCGGAGCTCCTACAATGAGCAGTTCTTC
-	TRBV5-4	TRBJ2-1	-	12	CASSFTSNEQFF	TGTGCCAGCAGCTTTACCAGCAATGAGCAGTTCTTC
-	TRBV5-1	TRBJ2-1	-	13	CASSSDGYNEQFF	TGCGCCAGCAGCTCTGACGGTTACAATGAGCAGTTCTTC
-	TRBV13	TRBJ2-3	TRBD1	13	CASSGQGGDTQYF	TGTGCCAGCAGCGGACAGGGTGGAGATACGCAGTATTTT